The sequence of this T cell receptor beta chain was determined in a study of blood T cells in healthy people across ages. A second PCR of about 7 to 12 cycles used a sample-barcoded 5' primer and a J-beta primer mix. TCRdb called the 5' RACE reads again in MiXCR, with one record for every CDR3 protein. In the table there are some 640,000 distinct CDR3 sequences, about 30% of which are singletons. Broader study findings: The unsorted PBMCs prevented any conclusive comparison of naive versus antigen-experienced cells.

V was pared by 0 bases and J by 4 bases, with 1 base of the junction left unmatched. The CDR3 has 15 amino acids. From germline, CDR1 is SGHRS and CDR2 YFSETQ. This clonotype was recorded many times. The antigen is unknown. This sequence was found in an elderly woman in good health. This chain uses TRBV5-1 with TRBJ2-7; TRBD2 matches at 13 bases. The sequenced material came from blood. The CDR3 loop is CASSLGTSGGYEQYF. CDR3 coding DNA: TGCGCCAGCAGCTTGGGGACTAGCGGGGGTTACGAGCAGTACTTC. The complete variable domain, with remaining parts taken from reference TRBV5-1 and TRBJ2-7, reads KAGVTQTPRYLIKTRGQQVTLSCSPISGHRSVSWYQQTPGQGLQFLFEYFSETQRNKGNFPGRFSGRQFSNSRSEMNVSTLELGDSALYLCASSLGTSGGYEQYFGPGTRLTVT.